The 17 T cell receptor beta chains given below trace back to one sample, sequenced in a study of cytomegalovirus exposure and HLA in healthy donors. Both 60 Vbeta primers and 13 Jbeta primers went into the PCR. This table comes from immunoSEQ multiplex PCR, and its TCRdb copy is limited to in-frame clones, with some not included. The sample carries fewer than 110,000 clones, less than 80% recorded once. The material sequenced was PBMCs. The receptors originated from a young man in good health and CMV-seronegative.

This clone was detected once. The chain links TRBV30 to TRBJ2-3; 13 bases align to TRBD2. This CDR3 comprises 16 residues. Germline CDR1 and CDR2: GTSNPN and SVGIG (reference sequence). V was clipped by 4 bases and J by 0 bases; unmatched bases: 4. CDR3 in DNA: TGTGCCTGGAAGGGACTAGCGGGAACTAGCACAGATACGCAGTATTTT. Its protein is CAWKGLAGTSTDTQYF.

The genes are TRBV30 and TRBJ2-7; the D gene is possibly TRBD2 (5 bases). V was pared by 2 bases and J by 6 bases, with 14 bases between. The CDR3 length is 13 residues. Germline values: CDR1 GTSNPN, CDR2 SVGIG (reference sequence). CDR3 region: CAWSSHLAGEQYF. Here the CDR3 DNA reads TGTGCCTGGAGTTCACACCTGGCGGGCGAGCAGTACTTC.

The chain uses TRBV5-4 and TRBJ1-2; TRBD1 agrees at 7 bases. The trim removed 4 bases at V and 5 bases at J, leaving 5 bases unmatched. CDR3 length: 13 residues. The germline V gene has CDR1 SGHNT and CDR2 YYREEE (reference sequence). CDR3 coding DNA: TGTGCCAGCAGCGATGGGACAGATTATGGCTACACCTTC. The encoded protein is CASSDGTDYGYTF.

The chain joins TRBV7-8 to TRBJ2-7; TRBD1 matches at 9 bases. Germline V gene data show CDR1 as SGHVS and CDR2 as FQNEAQ. The ends lost 2 bases at V and 2 bases at J; junction bases unmatched: 1. This CDR3 is 14 amino acids long. CDR3 amino acids: CASSLNRGPYEQYF. Written as DNA, the CDR3 is TGTGCCAGCAGCTTAAACAGGGGGCCCTACGAGCAGTACTTC.

This chain links TRBV6-1 with TRBJ2-3; D not certain. Trimming cost V 8 bases and J 2 bases, with 8 bases left between them. The germline V gene encodes CDR1 MNHNS and CDR2 SASEGT. The CDR3 length is 12 residues. The CDR3 bases are TGTGCCAGCCTAGACTTCACAGATACGCAGTATTTT. Translation gives CASLDFTDTQYF.

The chain couples TRBV4-1 to TRBJ2-3; possibly TRBD2 for D (7 bases). The germline gives CDR1 MGHRA, CDR2 YSYEKL. Trimming stripped 2 bases from V and 0 bases from J, with 21 bases between. The CDR3 length is 19 residues. CDR3 sequence (DNA): TGCGCCAGCAGCCAAAAGGAAGGAGGGGGGGGTTCTAGCACAGATACGCAGTATTTT. Translated: CASSQKEGGGGSSTDTQYF.

V and J are TRBV28 and TRBJ1-4; 8 bases fit TRBD1. Germline values: CDR1 MDHEN, CDR2 SYDVKM. This CDR3 spans 15 amino acids. Unmatched junction bases numbered 5, after V lost 1 base and J lost 7 bases. The CDR3 loop reads CASSLSSGGGEKLFF. CDR3 DNA: TGTGCCAGCAGTTTATCGTCAGGGGGCGGTGAAAAACTGTTTTTT.

The chain employs TRBV28 and TRBJ1-2; D perhaps matches TRBD1 (6 bases). There are 15 residues in the CDR3. Germline CDR1 reads MDHEN; CDR2 reads SYDVKM. Trimming removed 5 bases from V and 2 bases from J, with 15 bases in between. CDR3 sequence reads: CASSQFQGKNYGYTF. CDR3 in DNA: TGTGCCAGCAGTCAGTTCCAGGGGAAAAACTATGGCTACACCTTC.

The chain combines TRBV4-2 with TRBJ1-1, with TRBD1 matching 7 bases. Trimming cost V 4 bases and J 7 bases; bases outside gene matches: 3. Germline CDR1 reads LGHNA; CDR2 reads YNFKEQ. The CDR3 runs 12 residues. The CDR3 DNA reads as TGTGCCAGCAGCCCAGGGGGGCTTGAAGCTTTCTTT. Its translation: CASSPGGLEAFF.

The rearrangement links TRBV15 to TRBJ1-6; possible D gene TRBD1, 5 bases. V shed 3 bases and J shed 5 bases, with 11 bases lying between them. The CDR3 is 15 residues long. Germline V gene data show CDR1 as LNHNV and CDR2 as YYDKDF (reference sequence). The CDR3 region has the DNA TGTGCCACCAGCAGGGAGGGACGAAATAATTCACCCCTCCACTTT. Its translation: CATSREGRNNSPLHF.

The CDR3 loop is CASSRLAGGLETQYF. The CDR3 nucleotides are TGTGCCAGCAGTAGGCTAGCGGGGGGGCTAGAGACCCAGTACTTC. This chain connects TRBV28 to TRBJ2-5; 12 bases map to TRBD2. V lost 5 bases to trimming and J lost 4 bases; unmatched junction nucleotides: 5. The germline V gene has CDR1 MDHEN and CDR2 SYDVKM. The CDR3 loop spans 15 amino acids.

V usage is TRBV19 and J usage is TRBJ1-5, with D possibly being TRBD1 (6 bases). Germline CDR1 LNHDA, CDR2 SQIVND (reference sequence). V lost 5 bases to trimming and J lost 14 bases, with 25 bases between them. CDR3 length equals 15 residues. CDR3 in DNA: TGTGCCAGTAGTGACCAGGGACACCCGAGGGAGATAGAGCATTTT. It specifies CASSDQGHPREIEHF.

V usage is TRBV2 and J usage is TRBJ2-7, with 9 bases identical to TRBD2. Germline V lookup: CDR1 SNHLY, CDR2 FYNNEI. CDR3 size: 14 residues. The V gene end was trimmed by 6 bases and the J gene end by 6 bases; junction bases not matched to a gene: 9. DNA for the CDR3: TGTGCCAGCAGGAAAGCGGGAGGAGGGTTCGAGCAGTACTTC. Translated: CASRKAGGGFEQYF.

This clone has just a few counts. This chain links TRBV19 with TRBJ2-1; weak D call: TRBD1 (5 bases). The CDR3 contains 12 residues. Per germline, CDR1 LNHDA and CDR2 SQIVND (reference sequence). V shed 0 bases and J shed 12 bases, with 9 bases lying between them. CDR3 residues: CASSIDRRGQFF. DNA for the CDR3: TGTGCCAGTAGTATAGACCGTAGGGGGCAGTTCTTC.

The genes are TRBV9 and TRBJ1-1; D unclear. Trimming shortened V by 4 bases and J by 7 bases, and 20 bases separated the two germline ends. CDR1 is SGDLS and CDR2 is YYNGEE in the germline V gene. The CDR3 consists of 15 residues. This chain's CDR3 is CASSPESGNRNEAFF. In DNA form, the CDR3 reads TGTGCCAGCAGCCCGGAGTCGGGGAATCGGAATGAAGCTTTCTTT.

The chain joins TRBV29-1 to TRBJ2-3; D remains ambiguous. V lost 7 bases and J 5 bases, leaving 19 bases between the germline ends. The CDR3 loop spans 14 amino acids. The germline V gene encodes CDR1 SQVTM and CDR2 ANQGSEA. In nucleotides, the CDR3 is TGCAGCGCCACTAAACACATGACCAAAGATACGCAGTATTTT. This codes for CSATKHMTKDTQYF.

This clone was seen more than once but under ten times. The V and J genes are TRBV10-3 and TRBJ1-1, with 10 bases matching TRBD1. This CDR3 is built from 13 residues. The germline V gene has CDR1 ENHRY and CDR2 SYGVKD. The V gene end was trimmed by 10 bases and the J gene end by 5 bases; junction bases not matched to a gene: 7. CDR3 sequence reads: CATRTGGSTEAFF. The CDR3 DNA is TGTGCCACCCGGACAGGGGGGAGTACTGAAGCTTTCTTT.